Below, 11 T cell receptor beta chains from the same sample are listed, as sequenced in a study of T cells in Graves' hyperthyroidism and ophthalmopathy. Template material for amplifying TCR beta CDR3 regions consisted of RNA transcripts. The TCR CDR3 was amplified in a first-round RT-PCR using the HTBI primer set. TCRdb re-called the multiplex PCR reads through MiXCR, storing one row per CDR3 protein. Of 500,000 to 800,000 distinct CDR3 sequences detected, more than 14% appear once; the ten largest clones hold around 12%. The sequenced sample was blood. Source of these receptors: a woman aged 45-65 years with Graves' ophthalmopathy.

This clonotype was detected many times. This sequence joins TRBV5-5 and TRBJ2-3; TRBD1 agrees at 8 bases. J lost 4 bases, V lost 4 bases, and 17 bases had no gene match. The CDR3 has 18 amino acids. Per germline, CDR1 SGHKS and CDR2 YYEKEE (reference sequence). CDR3 sequence (DNA): TGTGCCAGCAGCGCAACATTCAAGGACAGGGTAGTGGCAGATACGCAGTATTTT. Encoded protein: CASSATFKDRVVADTQYF.

This clonotype was counted a single time. The J gene is TRBJ2-6, the V gene TRBV30, with D unresolved. Trimming stripped 8 bases from V and 5 bases from J, with 7 bases between. The CDR3 consists of 11 residues. Germline CDR1 and CDR2: GTSNPN and SVGIG (reference sequence). The CDR3 region has the DNA TGTGCCAAGGCGCGGGCCAACGTCCTGACTTTC. This sequence encodes CAKARANVLTF.

This clonotype was picked up many times. The chain links TRBV20-1 to TRBJ2-1; D is unresolved. The CDR3 spans 14 residues. The germline CDR1 and CDR2 sequences are DFQATT and SNEGSKA (reference sequence). V lost 1 base and J 0 bases, leaving 7 bases between the germline ends. The CDR3 loop is CSARVVDSYNEQFF. CDR3 nucleotides: TGCAGTGCTAGAGTCGTAGACTCCTACAATGAGCAGTTCTTC.

This sequence joins TRBV6-2 or TRBV6-3 and TRBJ2-2, with 13 nucleotides matching TRBD2. The germline V gene encodes CDR1 MNHEY and CDR2 SVGEGT. The CDR3 runs to 17 residues. The ends lost 5 bases at V and 6 bases at J; junction bases unmatched: 9. The CDR3 loop reads CASSPGTSGNNAGELFF. The DNA for the CDR3 is TGTGCCAGCAGTCCCGGGACTAGCGGGAATAACGCCGGGGAGCTGTTTTTT.

This clonotype came up many times. This chain joins TRBV27 and TRBJ2-7, with 10 bases lining up with TRBD2. CDR3 length: 16 amino acids. In germline, CDR1 is MNHEY, CDR2 SMNVEV (reference sequence). Germline trimming cut 5 bases from V and 3 bases from J; bases unmatched to any gene: 10. The CDR3, as DNA: TGTGCCAGCAGTCACCTAGCGGGAGATCACAACTACGAGCAGTACTTC. Translated, it gives CASSHLAGDHNYEQYF.

For this clonotype: Since a much larger clone is just one base distant, this may be a read error. This CDR3 is missing its conserved last phenylalanine or tryptophan, likely due to a read error. The chain links TRBV2 to TRBJ2-7, with D possibly being TRBD1 or TRBD2 (5 bases each). Trimming removed 6 bases from V and 4 bases from J, with 13 bases in between. The CDR3 is 13 residues long. CDR1 SNHLY and CDR2 FYNNEI come from the germline V gene. The CDR3 protein is CASSRDLLYEQYL. The CDR3 coding sequence is TGTGCCAGCAGCCGGGACCTCCTTTACGAGCAGTACCTC.

The V call is TRBV6-2 or TRBV6-3, the J call TRBJ1-1; 8 nucleotides agree with TRBD1. Germline V gene data show CDR1 as MNHEY and CDR2 as SVGEGT. After removal of 7 bases from V and 1 base from J, the junction contained 11 bases not matched to a gene. The CDR3 contains 16 residues. The DNA for the CDR3 is TGTGCCAGCAACCTCGACAGGGGCCTTCCGAACACTGAAGCTTTCTTT. This encodes CASNLDRGLPNTEAFF.

This clonotype was seen at least ten times. The chain links TRBV20-1 to TRBJ2-1; 10 positions agree with TRBD2. Trimming at V came to 3 bases and at J to 5 bases, leaving 1 base not matched to a gene. In germline, CDR1 is DFQATT, CDR2 SNEGSKA (reference sequence). CDR3 length equals 13 residues. The CDR3 is CSASGTSDNEQFF. DNA of the CDR3: TGCAGTGCTAGCGGGACTAGCGACAATGAGCAGTTCTTC.

This clonotype was seen at least ten times. The chain carries TRBV2 and TRBJ2-1, with a possible D match to TRBD2 (6 bases). Per the germline V gene, CDR1 is SNHLY and CDR2 is FYNNEI. V lost 6 bases and J 9 bases, leaving 12 bases between the germline ends. The CDR3 contains 12 residues. The chain's CDR3 is CASRLLAGEQFF. CDR3 nucleotides: TGTGCCAGCAGGTTACTAGCCGGTGAGCAGTTCTTC.

In its sample, this clonotype was seen a few times. The genes are TRBV20-1 and TRBJ2-1; the match to TRBD2 covers 11 bases. V dropped 3 bases and J dropped 0; count of bases not matched to a gene: 7. CDR3 size: 17 residues. Per the germline V gene, CDR1 is DFQATT and CDR2 is SNEGSKA (reference sequence). The CDR3 spells CSARTSGITLSYNEQFF. The CDR3 coding sequence is TGCAGTGCTAGGACTAGCGGGATTACCCTCTCCTACAATGAGCAGTTCTTC.

The J gene is TRBJ2-1, the V gene TRBV6-2 or TRBV6-3; 7 bases fit TRBD1. From germline, CDR1 is MNHEY and CDR2 SVGEGT. The CDR3 has 16 amino acids. V shed 2 bases and J 2 bases; nucleotides not matched to a gene: 6. The DNA for the CDR3 is TGTGCCAGCAGTTACCGGGGACAGACGGCCTACAATGAGCAGTTCTTC. This sequence encodes CASSYRGQTAYNEQFF.